This TCR beta chain came from a study of shared T cell receptors in the human thymus. Only in-frame clones appear in the TCRdb table, and some are missing; sequencing was by immunoSEQ multiplex PCR. The data show some 720,000 clones, 85% to 90% seen once. The sample also formed part of further work on human thymus T cells. This second report adds: It was from resections taken during corrective heart surgery that the thymus tissue came. Gene usage for V and J segments appeared biased in thymic and blood repertoires. Thymic repertoires overlap heavily among unrelated individuals, related research has reported.

What was sequenced was thymocytes. The receptor's source is a boy in the first two years of life with a congenital heart defect.

DNA for the CDR3: TGTGCCAGCAGCTTTTACCTAGCGGGAGACCGCACAGATACGCAGTATTTT. Translated, it gives CASSFYLAGDRTDTQYF. The genes are TRBV5-6 and TRBJ2-3, with 10 positions matching TRBD2. With 2 bases clipped from V and 1 base from J, the junction kept 7 bases outside the gene matches. The length of the CDR3 is 17 residues. Germline loops: CDR1 SGHDT, CDR2 YYEEEE.